A single sample is the source of the 8 T cell receptor beta chains below, sequenced in a study of beta chain features in type 1 diabetes. The authors reverse transcribed all of the isolated RNA, so sequencing captured expressed TCRB transcripts. Measured with immunoSEQ multiplex PCR; TCRdb has only the in-frame clones, and not every one. The sample lists 200,000 to 250,000 clones; about a tenth were seen once. The material sequenced was central memory CD4+ T cells from blood. These receptors were obtained from a man between 18 and 35 years old in good health.

There are many counts of this clone. The rearrangement joins TRBV15 to TRBJ2-1; TRBD2 matches at 11 bases. V lost 2 bases and J lost 10; bases outside the gene matches: 10. The CDR3 extends over 16 amino acids. The V gene's germline CDR1 is LNHNV and CDR2 YYDKDF (reference sequence). CDR3 loop: CATSRLDSGRAREQFF. The CDR3 DNA reads TGTGCCACCAGCAGACTGGATAGCGGGAGGGCCCGCGAGCAGTTCTTC.

This clone came up a few times. V and J are TRBV18 and TRBJ2-7; TRBD2 matches at 11 bases. Germline CDR1 and CDR2: KGHSH and LQKENI. V lost 3 bases and J lost 7; bases outside the gene matches: 11. The CDR3 sequence is 16 residues long. CDR3 protein: CASSPLTSGKGGEQYF. CDR3 DNA sequence: TGTGCCAGCTCACCCCTGACTAGCGGGAAAGGTGGTGAGCAGTACTTC.

This clone has more than one count but fewer than ten. This chain links TRBV27 with TRBJ1-5; D is unclear. The CDR3 is 13 amino acids. Per the germline V gene, CDR1 is MNHEY and CDR2 is SMNVEV (reference sequence). The ends were cut back, 5 bases at V and 4 bases at J, with 9 bases in the middle. CDR3 bases: TGTGCCAGCAGTCCCAGACAAAATCAGCCCCAGCATTTT. It specifies CASSPRQNQPQHF.

The CDR3 protein is CAISAPSGALTGELFF. The CDR3 bases are TGTGCCATCAGTGCCCCTAGCGGGGCTCTCACCGGGGAGCTGTTTTTT. The gene calls are TRBV10-3 and TRBJ2-2; 9 bases align to TRBD2. V lost 4 bases, J lost 4 bases, and 7 bases stayed unmatched. This CDR3 contains 16 residues. CDR1 and CDR2 (germline): ENHRY, SYGVKD.

This clone occurred many times. The gene calls are TRBV5-1 and TRBJ2-1, with 11 bases lining up with TRBD2. In germline, CDR1 is SGHRS, CDR2 YFSETQ. After removal of 4 bases from V and 9 bases from J, the junction contained 15 bases not matched to a gene. The length of the CDR3 is 17 residues. As DNA, the CDR3 is TGCGCCAGCAGCATCCTGCCCGCCGGGACTAGCGGTGGTGAGCAGTTCTTC. Encoded protein: CASSILPAGTSGGEQFF.

This clone came up a few times. This sequence joins TRBV15 and TRBJ2-5, with D tentatively TRBD2 (6 bases). The CDR3 length is 16 residues. V lost 5 bases and J lost 0, with 16 bases in between. In germline, CDR1 is LNHNV, CDR2 YYDKDF (reference sequence). The CDR3 here is CATSEGAGTYQETQYF. CDR3 nucleotide sequence: TGTGCCACCAGCGAAGGAGCCGGGACTTACCAAGAGACCCAGTACTTC.

The gene calls are TRBV18 and TRBJ2-3; D uncertain. V dropped 5 bases and J dropped 3 bases, with 6 bases sitting between them. The CDR3 runs 12 residues. Looked up from germline, CDR1 is KGHSH and CDR2 is LQKENI. CDR3 sequence reads: CASSWATDTQYF. In DNA form, the CDR3 reads TGTGCCAGCTCATGGGCTACAGATACGCAGTATTTT.

The V call is TRBV5-1, the J call TRBJ2-3, with TRBD1 matching over 9 bases. The germline gives CDR1 SGHRS, CDR2 YFSETQ. V was pared by 4 bases and J by 4 bases, with 10 bases of the junction left unmatched. This CDR3 has 16 amino acids. CDR3 protein: CASSGLTGQGSDTQYF. The DNA of the CDR3 is TGCGCCAGCAGCGGCCTAACGGGACAGGGTTCAGATACGCAGTATTTT.